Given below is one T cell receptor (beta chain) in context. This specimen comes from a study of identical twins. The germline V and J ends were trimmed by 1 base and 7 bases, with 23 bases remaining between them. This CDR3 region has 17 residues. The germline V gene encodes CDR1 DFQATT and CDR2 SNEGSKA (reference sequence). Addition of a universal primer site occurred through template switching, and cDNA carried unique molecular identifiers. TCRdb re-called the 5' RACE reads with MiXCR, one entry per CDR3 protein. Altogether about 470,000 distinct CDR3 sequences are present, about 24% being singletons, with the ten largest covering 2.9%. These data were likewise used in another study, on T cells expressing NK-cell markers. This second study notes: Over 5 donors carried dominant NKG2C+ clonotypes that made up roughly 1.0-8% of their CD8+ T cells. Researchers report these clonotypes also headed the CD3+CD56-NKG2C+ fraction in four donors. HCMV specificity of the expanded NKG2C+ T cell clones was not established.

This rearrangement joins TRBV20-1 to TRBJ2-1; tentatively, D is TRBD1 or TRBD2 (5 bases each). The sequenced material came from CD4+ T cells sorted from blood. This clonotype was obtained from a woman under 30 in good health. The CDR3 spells CSARVTRADPWGNEQFF. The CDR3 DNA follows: TGCAGTGCTAGAGTTACGCGGGCAGACCCGTGGGGGAATGAGCAGTTCTTC.